This T cell receptor beta chain was found in a study of blood T cell repertoires in COVID-19 (dated by TCRdb to about 2020). Background on the whole study: The collaborator samples originated in the United States, Italy and Spain and spanned the acute and convalescent phases of COVID-19. The prospective study material was composed of cDNA or gDNA derived from T cells, B-cell-depleted T cells, or PBMCs. The dataset comprised deeply sampled blood TCRbeta repertoires from subjects exposed to, actively infected with, or recovered from COVID-19. The repertoires were made available in a free public database intended to serve as a resource for research on the immune response to SARS-CoV-2. Samples were obtained from the ongoing ImmuneRACE study (first 160 participants) and from some 1,300 subjects provided by 6 global collaborators. Sample metadata almost always included a de-identified subject ID, COVID-19 status, age in years and sex. Where available, HLA class I and class II types were taken from metadata supplied by the sample provider and were not determined by assay-based typing.

The immunoSEQ Assay, a bias-controlled multiplex PCR, was used to amplify TCRbeta CDR3 regions from genomic DNA. The source study handled its data this way. The number of nucleated cells in each sample was estimated by amplification of reference gene primers within the assay. To quantify the absolute abundance of each unique TCRbeta CDR3 rearrangement, sequence reads were collapsed and filtered. For each sample, productive Simpson clonality was calculated as the square root of Simpson's diversity index over productive rearrangements. What TCRdb holds here is the immuneACCESS table cut down to in-frame rearrangements. Part of the clones is not present; checked against another copy, under half of the missing clones reflect an unresolved V gene, and the others are unexplained. V, J and clone size reflect that table, while D and trimming were determined from the DNA. Here the sample has about 360,000 clones; 75% to 90% occur a single time. The ten biggest clones cover just over 7% of the sample.

General conclusions and limits of the study: How much clinical and demographic metadata was included differed by source and by participant, and the metadata was provided uncurated.

The CDR1 and CDR2 encoded by the germline V gene are SGDLS and YYNGEE. The CDR3 numbers 15 residues from cysteine through phenylalanine. Here the CDR3 DNA is all that survives: 45 bases in frame from base 1. Trimming takes 0 bases off V and 6 bases off J; junction bases not matched to a gene: 5. At one collaborating source in Seattle, patients were enrolled during active infection and were followed longitudinally through the course of disease. The collaborating institutions used their own protocols to collect whole blood in K2EDTA tubes. Collaborator samples were shipped for TCRbeta analysis as frozen whole blood, isolated PBMCs, or DNA extracted from either sample type. This clone has a handful of counts. Its recognized antigen is unknown. No base quality information exists; no much larger clone differs at one position.

This clonotype was sampled from a woman aged 55-69 years with COVID-19, enrolled during active disease. The rearrangement joined TRBV9 to TRBJ2-2; 7 bases in the junction line up with TRBD2. The sample consisted of peripheral blood. The nucleotides are TGTGCCAGCAGCGTAGGGGGTACTAGCGCCGGGGAGCTGTTTTTT. Its translation reads: CASSVGGTSAGELFF. Beyond the CDR3, the reference TRBV9 and TRBJ2-2 genes provide the residues; the full variable domain reads: DSGVTQTPKHLITATGQRVTLRCSPRSGDLSVYWYQQSLDQGLQFLIQYYNGEERAKGNILERFSAQQFPDLHSELNLSSLELGDSALYFCASSVGGTSAGELFFGEGSRLTVL.